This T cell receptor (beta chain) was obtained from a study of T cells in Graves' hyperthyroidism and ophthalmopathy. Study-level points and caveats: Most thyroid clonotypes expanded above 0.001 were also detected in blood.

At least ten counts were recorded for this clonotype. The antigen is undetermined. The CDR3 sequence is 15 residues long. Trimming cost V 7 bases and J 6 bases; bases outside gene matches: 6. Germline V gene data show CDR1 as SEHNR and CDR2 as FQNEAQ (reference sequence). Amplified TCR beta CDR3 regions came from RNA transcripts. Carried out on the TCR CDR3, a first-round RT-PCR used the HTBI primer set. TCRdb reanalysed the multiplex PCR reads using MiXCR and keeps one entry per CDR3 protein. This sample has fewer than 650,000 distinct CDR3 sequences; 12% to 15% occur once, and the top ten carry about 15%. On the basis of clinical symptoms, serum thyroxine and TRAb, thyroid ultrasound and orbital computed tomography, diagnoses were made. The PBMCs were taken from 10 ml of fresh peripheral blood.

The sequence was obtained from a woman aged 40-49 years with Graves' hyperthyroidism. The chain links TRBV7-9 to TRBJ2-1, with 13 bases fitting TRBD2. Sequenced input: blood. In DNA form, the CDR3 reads TGTGCCAGCAACTTTGGACTAGCGGGAGTCAATGAGCAGTTCTTC. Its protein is CASNFGLAGVNEQFF.